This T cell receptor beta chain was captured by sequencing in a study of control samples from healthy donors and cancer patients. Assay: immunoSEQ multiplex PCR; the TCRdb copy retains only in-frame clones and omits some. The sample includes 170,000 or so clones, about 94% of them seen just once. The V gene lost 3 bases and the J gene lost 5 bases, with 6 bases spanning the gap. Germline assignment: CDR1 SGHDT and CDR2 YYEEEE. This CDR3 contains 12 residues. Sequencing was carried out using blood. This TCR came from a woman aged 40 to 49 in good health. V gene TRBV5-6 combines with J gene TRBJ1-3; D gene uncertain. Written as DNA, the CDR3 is TGTGCCAGCAGCTATGAGAGAAACACCATATATTTT. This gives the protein CASSYERNTIYF.